These T cell receptor beta chains were read from a single sample in a study of OX40 agonist ivuxolimab in advanced cancers. Data came from immunoSEQ multiplex PCR; TCRdb stores just in-frame clones and leaves some out. The sample has tens of thousands of clones; about 78% are singletons. The input for sequencing was CD4+ or CD8+ T cells sorted from blood, taken in a trial of the OX40 agonist ivuxolimab. These receptors were obtained from an adult with an advanced solid tumor such as melanoma, head and neck, liver or kidney cancer. The CDR3 runs from the conserved cysteine through the conserved F or W. A D gene is named only where the DNA matches it firmly. Size tells how often a clone was seen (once, few, many) or the class of an expanded clone, and some rows leave it out.

J gene: TRBJ1-3; clone size: few; D gene: .; V gene: TRBV28; CDR3 DNA: TGTGCCAGCAGTTTATTGGGTTCCTCTGGAAACACCATATATTTT; CDR3 protein: CASSLLGSSGNTIYF
J gene: TRBJ1-2; clone size: .; D gene: .; V gene: TRBV7-9; CDR3 DNA: TGTGCCAGCAGCCACAAAAAACACGGGACTTATGGCTACACCTTC; CDR3 protein: CASSHKKHGTYGYTF
J gene: TRBJ2-1; clone size: .; D gene: .; V gene: TRBV4-3; CDR3 DNA: TGCGCCAGCAGCCAAGATCAGGGGGGGTACAATGAGCAGTTCTTC; CDR3 protein: CASSQDQGGYNEQFF
J gene: TRBJ2-1; clone size: .; D gene: TRBD1; V gene: TRBV5-6; CDR3 DNA: TGTGCCAGCAGCCACCGGGACAGGGGGTGGGATGAGCAGTTCTTC; CDR3 protein: CASSHRDRGWDEQFF
J gene: TRBJ2-3; clone size: .; D gene: .; V gene: TRBV5-6; CDR3 DNA: TGTGCCAGCAGGAGTGGATACGATACGCAGTATTTT; CDR3 protein: CASRSGYDTQYF
J gene: TRBJ1-5; clone size: .; D gene: TRBD1; V gene: TRBV27; CDR3 DNA: TGTGCCAGCAGTCCAACGGGACAGGGTAATCAGCCCCAGCATTTT; CDR3 protein: CASSPTGQGNQPQHF
J gene: TRBJ2-5; clone size: .; D gene: TRBD2; V gene: TRBV28; CDR3 DNA: TGTGCCAGCAGTTTAGAGATAGCGGGAGGGTGGGAGACCCAGTACTTC; CDR3 protein: CASSLEIAGGWETQYF
J gene: TRBJ2-2; clone size: .; D gene: TRBD1; V gene: TRBV28; CDR3 DNA: TGTGCCAGCAGTCTGACAGGGACCGGCGGGGAGCTGTTTTTT; CDR3 protein: CASSLTGTGGELFF
J gene: TRBJ1-1; clone size: .; D gene: .; V gene: TRBV27; CDR3 DNA: TGTGCCAGCAGTGGCAGGGTTGGAAGAAACACTGAAGCTTTCTTT; CDR3 protein: CASSGRVGRNTEAFF
J gene: TRBJ2-7; clone size: .; D gene: TRBD1; V gene: TRBV7-9; CDR3 DNA: TGTGCCAGCAGTCATGACAGGGCGTACTACGAGCAGTACTTC; CDR3 protein: CASSHDRAYYEQYF
J gene: TRBJ1-2; clone size: .; D gene: .; V gene: TRBV27; CDR3 DNA: TGTGCCAGCAGTTTATTTTCGGGACATGGCTACACCTTC; CDR3 protein: CASSLFSGHGYTF
J gene: TRBJ2-2; clone size: .; D gene: TRBD2; V gene: TRBV18; CDR3 DNA: TGTGCCAGCTCACCCGAACTAGCGGGATCCACCGGGGAGCTGTTTTTT; CDR3 protein: CASSPELAGSTGELFF
J gene: TRBJ2-1; clone size: .; D gene: .; V gene: TRBV19; CDR3 DNA: TGTGCCAGTAGTCCCGGGACATCCGCCTCCTACAATGAGCAGTTCTTC; CDR3 protein: CASSPGTSASYNEQFF
J gene: TRBJ2-7; clone size: .; D gene: .; V gene: TRBV25-1; CDR3 DNA: TGTGCCAGCAGTGAAGTTGGGACATTCTACGAGCAGTACTTC; CDR3 protein: CASSEVGTFYEQYF
J gene: TRBJ2-7; clone size: .; D gene: .; V gene: TRBV7-9; CDR3 DNA: TGTGCCAGCAGCCCCCCCCGGGACCTAGGGTACGAGCAGTACTTC; CDR3 protein: CASSPPRDLGYEQYF
J gene: TRBJ2-7; clone size: .; D gene: TRBD1; V gene: TRBV6-6; CDR3 DNA: TGTGCCAGCAGTTACGTTGGGGACAGATCCTACGAGCAGTACTTC; CDR3 protein: CASSYVGDRSYEQYF
J gene: TRBJ2-1; clone size: .; D gene: TRBD2; V gene: TRBV10-2; CDR3 DNA: TGCGCCAGCAGTGAGCTACTTAGCGGGAGCTCCTACAATGAGCAGTTCTTC; CDR3 protein: CASSELLSGSSYNEQFF
J gene: TRBJ2-1; clone size: .; D gene: TRBD2; V gene: TRBV4-1; CDR3 DNA: TGCGCCAGCAGCCAAGATAGCCTAGCGGGACGGAGTGAGCAGTTCTTC; CDR3 protein: CASSQDSLAGRSEQFF
J gene: TRBJ2-5; clone size: .; D gene: TRBD1; V gene: TRBV19; CDR3 DNA: TGTGCCAGTAGTAAACCCGGGTACAGGGGGCTGGAGACCCAGTACTTC; CDR3 protein: CASSKPGYRGLETQYF
J gene: TRBJ2-5; clone size: .; D gene: .; V gene: TRBV2; CDR3 DNA: TGTGCCAGCAGTGATCTTTACAGGGATGAGACCCAGTACTTC; CDR3 protein: CASSDLYRDETQYF
J gene: TRBJ2-7; clone size: .; D gene: TRBD1; V gene: TRBV19; CDR3 DNA: TGTGCCAGTAGCCCCCAGCCACAGGGGACCCACGAGCAGTACTTC; CDR3 protein: CASSPQPQGTHEQYF
J gene: TRBJ1-2; clone size: .; D gene: .; V gene: TRBV29-1; CDR3 DNA: TGCAGCGTTGAAGGAGCGACAGATAGCCTCTATGGCTACACCTTC; CDR3 protein: CSVEGATDSLYGYTF
J gene: TRBJ1-2; clone size: .; D gene: .; V gene: TRBV28; CDR3 DNA: TGTGCCAGCAGTTTACCTTTGATGGCAAACCATAACTATGGCTACACCTTC; CDR3 protein: CASSLPLMANHNYGYTF
J gene: TRBJ1-2; clone size: few; D gene: .; V gene: TRBV18; CDR3 DNA: TGTGCCAGCTCACCCTCGGACAGACTTAACTATGGCTACACCTTC; CDR3 protein: CASSPSDRLNYGYTF
J gene: TRBJ2-5; clone size: .; D gene: .; V gene: TRBV23-1; CDR3 DNA: TGCGCCAGCAGTCAATCGGACTGTGGGGGAGAGACCCAGTACTTC; CDR3 protein: CASSQSDCGGETQYF
J gene: TRBJ2-1; clone size: .; D gene: .; V gene: TRBV7-8; CDR3 DNA: TGTGCCAGCAGCCAGACCACAGGGAATGAGCAGTTCTTC; CDR3 protein: CASSQTTGNEQFF
J gene: TRBJ2-3; clone size: few; D gene: .; V gene: TRBV4-1; CDR3 DNA: TGCGCCAGCAGCCAAGATTCTGGGGGCTCTAGTTACACAGATACGCAGTATTTT; CDR3 protein: CASSQDSGGSSYTDTQYF
J gene: TRBJ2-5; clone size: once; D gene: .; V gene: TRBV27; CDR3 DNA: TGTGCCAGCAGTAGGTTCCCTCTGGATAAGAATGCCCAGTACTTC; CDR3 protein: CASSRFPLDKNAQYF
J gene: TRBJ2-2; clone size: .; D gene: TRBD2; V gene: TRBV2; CDR3 DNA: TGTGCCAGCAGAGCCTCACTAGCGGGGGGCCTCAACACCGGGGAGCTGTTTTTT; CDR3 protein: CASRASLAGGLNTGELFF
J gene: TRBJ1-5; clone size: few; D gene: .; V gene: TRBV16; CDR3 DNA: TGTGCCAGCAGCCGGACAGCCAGCAATCAGCCCCAGCATTTT; CDR3 protein: CASSRTASNQPQHF
J gene: TRBJ1-1; clone size: .; D gene: .; V gene: TRBV5-8; CDR3 DNA: TGTGCCAGCAGCTTGAGGTACAGGAACACTGAAGCTTTCTTT; CDR3 protein: CASSLRYRNTEAFF
J gene: TRBJ2-7; clone size: medium-sized; D gene: .; V gene: TRBV15; CDR3 DNA: TGTGCCACCAGCAGAGTAGGGGAGTACGAGCAGTACTTC; CDR3 protein: CATSRVGEYEQYF
J gene: TRBJ2-1; clone size: .; D gene: TRBD2; V gene: TRBV18; CDR3 DNA: TGTGCCAGCTCACCGTGGCGGGAGGGCCGTTTGAATGAGCAGTTCTTC; CDR3 protein: CASSPWREGRLNEQFF
J gene: TRBJ2-1; clone size: .; D gene: TRBD2; V gene: TRBV7-9; CDR3 DNA: TGTGCCAGCAGCCAGGGACTAGCGGGAAGTAATGAGCAGTTCTTC; CDR3 protein: CASSQGLAGSNEQFF
J gene: TRBJ1-1; clone size: .; D gene: .; V gene: TRBV18; CDR3 DNA: TGTGCCAGCTCACGACTGCGGGGCACTGAAGCTTTCTTT; CDR3 protein: CASSRLRGTEAFF
J gene: TRBJ2-7; clone size: .; D gene: .; V gene: TRBV28; CDR3 DNA: TGTGCCAGCAGTTTAGAGTACTTGGGCGCATTTACCTACGAGCAGTACTTC; CDR3 protein: CASSLEYLGAFTYEQYF
J gene: TRBJ2-5; clone size: once; D gene: .; V gene: TRBV25-1; CDR3 DNA: TGTGCCAGCAGTGCCTCCTTCCGGGACGCAAGCAGAGAGACCCAGTACTTC; CDR3 protein: CASSASFRDASRETQYF
J gene: TRBJ1-1; clone size: .; D gene: .; V gene: TRBV6-1; CDR3 DNA: TGTGCCAGCAGTGACCTGGGACGGACTGAAGCTTTCTTT; CDR3 protein: CASSDLGRTEAFF
J gene: TRBJ1-1; clone size: .; D gene: .; V gene: TRBV28; CDR3 DNA: TGTGCCAGCAGTCCCAACACTGAAGCTTTCTTT; CDR3 protein: CASSPNTEAFF
J gene: TRBJ1-1; clone size: .; D gene: TRBD1; V gene: TRBV6-6; CDR3 DNA: TGTGCCAGCAGTGCCGGGACAGAAATGAACACTGAAGCTTTCTTT; CDR3 protein: CASSAGTEMNTEAFF
J gene: TRBJ2-1; clone size: .; D gene: .; V gene: TRBV6-5; CDR3 DNA: TGTGCCAGCAGTTTACAGGGAAAAAAAAACAATGAGCAGTTCTTC; CDR3 protein: CASSLQGKKNNEQFF
J gene: TRBJ2-7; clone size: .; D gene: TRBD1; V gene: TRBV11-2; CDR3 DNA: TGTGCCAGCAGCTCCGGGACAGGGGCCTACGAGCAGTACTTC; CDR3 protein: CASSSGTGAYEQYF
J gene: TRBJ2-5; clone size: .; D gene: TRBD1; V gene: TRBV5-5; CDR3 DNA: TGTGCCAGCAGCACGGGGACAGTAAGTTCCGAGACCCAGTACTTC; CDR3 protein: CASSTGTVSSETQYF
J gene: TRBJ2-5; clone size: once; D gene: .; V gene: TRBV2; CDR3 DNA: TGTGCCAGCAGCCGAACGGAGACCCAGTACTTC; CDR3 protein: CASSRTETQYF
J gene: TRBJ2-7; clone size: .; D gene: .; V gene: TRBV5-6; CDR3 DNA: TGTGCCAGCAGCTTGGCGGCTCGGGGGGCAGACGAGCAGTACTTC; CDR3 protein: CASSLAARGADEQYF
J gene: TRBJ1-2; clone size: .; D gene: .; V gene: TRBV6-9; CDR3 DNA: TGTGCCAGCAGCCCAAACCCGGTGGCCGGAGGTGGCTACACCTTC; CDR3 protein: CASSPNPVAGGGYTF
J gene: TRBJ2-2; clone size: .; D gene: TRBD2; V gene: TRBV4-1; CDR3 DNA: TGCGCCAGCAGCCAAGATCTGCTAGCGGGGAACACCGGGGAGCTGTTTTTT; CDR3 protein: CASSQDLLAGNTGELFF
J gene: TRBJ1-1; clone size: few; D gene: .; V gene: TRBV27; CDR3 DNA: TGTGCCAGCAGTAACACAGTGGAAGCTTTCTTT; CDR3 protein: CASSNTVEAFF
J gene: TRBJ2-2; clone size: .; D gene: .; V gene: TRBV4-1; CDR3 DNA: TGCGCCAGCAGCCAATGGTCCAACACCGGGGAGCTGTTTTTT; CDR3 protein: CASSQWSNTGELFF
J gene: TRBJ1-1; clone size: few; D gene: .; V gene: TRBV5-5; CDR3 DNA: TGTGCCAGCAGCTTGGAAGGCCCCGGCACTGAAGCTTTCTTT; CDR3 protein: CASSLEGPGTEAFF
J gene: TRBJ2-3; clone size: once; D gene: TRBD2; V gene: TRBV7-9; CDR3 DNA: TGTGCCAGCAGTCCGTCTAGCGGGGGGAGCACAGATACGCAGTATTTT; CDR3 protein: CASSPSSGGSTDTQYF
J gene: TRBJ2-7; clone size: .; D gene: .; V gene: TRBV29-1; CDR3 DNA: TGCAGCGTTGGTGGCTATACCCCCCACGAGCAGTACTTC; CDR3 protein: CSVGGYTPHEQYF
J gene: TRBJ1-1; clone size: few; D gene: .; V gene: TRBV9; CDR3 DNA: TGTGCCAGCAGCCCGACGACAGGACGCGGCACTGAAGCTTTCTTT; CDR3 protein: CASSPTTGRGTEAFF
J gene: TRBJ1-5; clone size: .; D gene: .; V gene: TRBV10-2; CDR3 DNA: TGCGCCAGCAGTGGGACACATAGCAATCAGCCCCAGCATTTT; CDR3 protein: CASSGTHSNQPQHF